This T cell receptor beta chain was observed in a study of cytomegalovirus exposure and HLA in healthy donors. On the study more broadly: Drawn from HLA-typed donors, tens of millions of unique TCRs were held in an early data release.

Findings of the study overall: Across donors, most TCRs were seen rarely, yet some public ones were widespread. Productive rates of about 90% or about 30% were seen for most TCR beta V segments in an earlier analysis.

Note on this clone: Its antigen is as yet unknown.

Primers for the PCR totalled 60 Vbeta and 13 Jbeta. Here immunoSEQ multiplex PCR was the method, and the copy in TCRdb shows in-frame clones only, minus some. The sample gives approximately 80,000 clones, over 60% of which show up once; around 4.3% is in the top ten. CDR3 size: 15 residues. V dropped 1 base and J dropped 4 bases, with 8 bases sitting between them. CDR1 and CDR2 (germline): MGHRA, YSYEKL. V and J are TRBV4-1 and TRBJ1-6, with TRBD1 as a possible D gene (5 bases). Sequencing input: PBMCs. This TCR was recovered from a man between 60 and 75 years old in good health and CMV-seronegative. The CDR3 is CASSQGGGYNSPLHF. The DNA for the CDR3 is TGCGCCAGCAGCCAAGGGGGGGGGTATAATTCACCCCTCCACTTT.